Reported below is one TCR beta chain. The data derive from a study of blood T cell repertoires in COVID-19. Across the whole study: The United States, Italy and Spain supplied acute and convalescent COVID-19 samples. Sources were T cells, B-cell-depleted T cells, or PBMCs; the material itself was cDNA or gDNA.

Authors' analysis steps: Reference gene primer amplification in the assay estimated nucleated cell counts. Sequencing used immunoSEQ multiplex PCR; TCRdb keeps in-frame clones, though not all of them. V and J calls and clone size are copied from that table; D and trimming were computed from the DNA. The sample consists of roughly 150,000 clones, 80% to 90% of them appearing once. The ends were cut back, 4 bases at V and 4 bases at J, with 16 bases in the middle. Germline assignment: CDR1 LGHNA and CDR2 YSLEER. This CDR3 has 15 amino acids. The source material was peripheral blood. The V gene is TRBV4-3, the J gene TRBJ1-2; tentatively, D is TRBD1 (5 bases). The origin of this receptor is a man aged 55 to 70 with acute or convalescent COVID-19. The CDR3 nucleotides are TGCGCCAGCAGCCCTCAGACAGCGCTGGGCTATGGCTACACCTTC. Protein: CASSPQTALGYGYTF.